This T cell receptor beta chain was observed in a study of multiple sclerosis patients with progressive multifocal leukoencephalopathy. General study findings and limits: Lower normalized Shannon entropy suggested reduced TRB diversity in most PML patients. TRBV and TRBJ usage showed no common pattern when PML developed.

Generated by immunoSEQ multiplex PCR, the TCRdb table keeps only in-frame clones and is missing some. This sample has about 33,000 clones, with roughly 87% found just once. As to time point: time of PML onset. V lost 6 bases to trimming and J lost 9 bases; unmatched junction nucleotides: 2. Germline V gene sequence: CDR1 SGHAT, CDR2 FQDESV (reference sequence). The CDR3 length is 11 residues. Note on this clone: Its antigen is unidentified.

The source material was PBMCs, sampled from a patient treated with natalizumab. This clonotype was sampled from a human donor with progressive multifocal leukoencephalopathy. The chain links TRBV11-1 to TRBJ2-1, with 7 bases fitting TRBD1. The DNA of the CDR3 is TGTGCCAGCAGTACAGGGGTTGAGCAGTTCTTC. This encodes CASSTGVEQFF.